These 13 T cell receptor beta chains came from one sample sequenced in a study of T cells in Graves' hyperthyroidism and ophthalmopathy. Regions amplified from RNA transcripts were the TCR beta CDR3 regions. The HTBI primer set drove a first-round RT-PCR of the TCR CDR3. TCRdb processed the multiplex PCR reads anew with MiXCR; each CDR3 protein has one entry. Of about 360,000 distinct CDR3 sequences in the sample, roughly 25% were seen once. Sequenced material: blood. Receptor source: a man aged 50-59 years with Graves' hyperthyroidism.

A few counts support this clonotype. The chain has TRBV20-1 and TRBJ2-5, with a possible D match to TRBD2 (5 bases). With 0 bases removed from V and 1 base from J, the gap between germline ends came to 12 bases. This CDR3 has 15 residues. CDR1 and CDR2 from the germline V gene are DFQATT and SNEGSKA (reference sequence). The DNA for the CDR3 is TGCAGTGCTAGAGATTCCCGGGGTCCCCAAGAGACCCAGTACTTC. Translated, it gives CSARDSRGPQETQYF.

The chain is built from TRBV2 and TRBJ1-5, with D hard to call. The CDR3 has 12 residues. V lost 4 bases and J 4 bases, leaving 5 bases between the germline ends. Germline V gene data show CDR1 as SNHLY and CDR2 as FYNNEI. Here the CDR3 DNA reads TGTGCCAGCAGTGCACAGAATCAGCCCCAGCATTTT. Protein: CASSAQNQPQHF. Filled out from reference TRBV2 and TRBJ1-5, the complete variable domain reads EPEVTQTPSHQVTQMGQEVILRCVPISNHLYFYWYRQILGQKVEFLVSFYNNEISEKSEIFDDQFSVERPDGSNFTLKIRSTKLEDSAMYFCASSAQNQPQHFGDGTRLSIL.

The V gene is TRBV12-3 or TRBV12-4, the J gene TRBJ2-7, with 8 bases identical to TRBD2. J gave up 5 bases and V 2 bases, and 8 bases lay outside the gene matches. The CDR3 runs 15 residues. DNA of the CDR3: TGTGCCAGCAGTTTAAGCGGGAGAAATGGCAACGAGCAGTACTTC. It yields the protein CASSLSGRNGNEQYF.

This clonotype was counted a few times. The chain joins TRBV20-1 to TRBJ1-1; 10 nucleotides align to TRBD1. Trimming cost V 4 bases and J 4 bases; bases outside gene matches: 9. Germline-derived CDR1 and CDR2 are DFQATT and SNEGSKA (reference sequence). The CDR3 length is 15 residues. Here the CDR3 DNA reads TGCAGTGCTAAGCCGGGACAGGGGCGGATCACTGAAGCTTTCTTT. It encodes CSAKPGQGRITEAFF.

The chain carries TRBV18 and TRBJ1-3, with D possibly TRBD1 on 5 matching bases. The CDR3 loop spans 13 amino acids. Trimming pared 4 bases from V and 4 bases from J, leaving 8 bases between. CDR1 is KGHSH and CDR2 is LQKENI in the germline V gene. The CDR3 region is CASSLGQGNTIYF. In DNA, the CDR3 is TGTGCCAGCTCACTCGGACAAGGAAACACCATATATTTT.

The table lists this clonotype with many counts. V is TRBV6-1 and J is TRBJ1-3; D is undetermined. Trimming stripped 5 bases from V and 2 bases from J, with 4 bases between. This CDR3 region has 12 residues. Per the germline V gene, CDR1 is MNHNS and CDR2 is SASEGT. CDR3 residues: CASSFTGNTIYF. In DNA form, the CDR3 reads TGTGCCAGCAGTTTTACTGGAAACACCATATATTTT.

This clonotype was seen ten or more times. The chain recombines TRBV6-1 with TRBJ1-1; D is unresolved. The ends were cut back, 3 bases at V and 8 bases at J, with 13 bases in the middle. The CDR3 consists of 13 residues. Germline CDR1 reads MNHNS; CDR2 reads SASEGT. The chain's CDR3 is CASSEDPTQEAFF. The CDR3 DNA reads TGTGCCAGCAGTGAGGACCCTACTCAAGAAGCTTTCTTT.

The chain combines TRBV12-3 or TRBV12-4 with TRBJ2-2; 9 nucleotides agree with TRBD2. V dropped 2 bases and J dropped 0; count of bases not matched to a gene: 1. The CDR3 has 16 residues. The DNA of the CDR3 is TGTGCCAGCAGTTTACGACTAGCGGCGAACACCGGGGAGCTGTTTTTT. Protein product: CASSLRLAANTGELFF.

This clonotype showed up many times. A read error may produce the germline difference seen at one junction end. The V call is TRBV28, the J call TRBJ2-1; 9 positions agree with TRBD1. The CDR3 loop spans 17 amino acids. Germline CDR1 is MDHEN and CDR2 is SYDVKM. The CDR3 is CACSSPRDRDSYNEQFF. The CDR3, as DNA: TGTGCCTGCAGTTCCCCCCGGGACAGGGACTCCTACAATGAGCAGTTCTTC.

This clonotype was observed a few times. This chain links TRBV6-2 or TRBV6-3 with TRBJ1-1, with D perhaps matching TRBD1 (6 bases). Germline loops: CDR1 MNHEY, CDR2 SVGEGT. Trimming cost V 7 bases and J 1 base, with 10 bases left between them. CDR3 length equals 13 residues. This CDR3 reads CASTRGGNTEAFF. CDR3 nucleotide sequence: TGTGCCAGCACCAGGGGAGGGAACACTGAAGCTTTCTTT.

The chain employs TRBV15 and TRBJ2-1; perhaps TRBD2 as D (5 bases). Per the germline V gene, CDR1 is LNHNV and CDR2 is YYDKDF (reference sequence). The CDR3 has 15 residues. V was trimmed by 1 base and J by 5 bases, leaving 12 bases between them. The CDR3 is CATSRGSLVNNEQFF. CDR3 bases: TGTGCCACCAGCAGAGGCTCACTAGTGAACAATGAGCAGTTCTTC.

The genes are TRBV7-2 and TRBJ1-6; TRBD1 aligns across 9 bases. The CDR3 is made up of 15 amino acids. The germline V gene has CDR1 SGHTA and CDR2 FQGNSA. The junction had 5 bases not matched to a gene; V was cut back by 4 bases and J by 7 bases. The CDR3 region is CASSSLTGGNSPLHF. For the CDR3, the DNA is TGTGCCAGCAGCTCTCTGACAGGGGGGAATTCACCCCTCCACTTT.

The J gene is TRBJ2-3, the V gene TRBV5-1, with D possibly being TRBD1 or TRBD2 (5 bases each). CDR3 length equals 15 residues. The V gene lost 2 bases and the J gene lost 4 bases, with 14 bases spanning the gap. CDR1 is SGHRS and CDR2 is YFSETQ in the germline V gene. The CDR3 region is CASSLGTTTADTQYF. The CDR3 region has the DNA TGCGCCAGCAGCTTAGGGACGACGACAGCAGATACGCAGTATTTT.